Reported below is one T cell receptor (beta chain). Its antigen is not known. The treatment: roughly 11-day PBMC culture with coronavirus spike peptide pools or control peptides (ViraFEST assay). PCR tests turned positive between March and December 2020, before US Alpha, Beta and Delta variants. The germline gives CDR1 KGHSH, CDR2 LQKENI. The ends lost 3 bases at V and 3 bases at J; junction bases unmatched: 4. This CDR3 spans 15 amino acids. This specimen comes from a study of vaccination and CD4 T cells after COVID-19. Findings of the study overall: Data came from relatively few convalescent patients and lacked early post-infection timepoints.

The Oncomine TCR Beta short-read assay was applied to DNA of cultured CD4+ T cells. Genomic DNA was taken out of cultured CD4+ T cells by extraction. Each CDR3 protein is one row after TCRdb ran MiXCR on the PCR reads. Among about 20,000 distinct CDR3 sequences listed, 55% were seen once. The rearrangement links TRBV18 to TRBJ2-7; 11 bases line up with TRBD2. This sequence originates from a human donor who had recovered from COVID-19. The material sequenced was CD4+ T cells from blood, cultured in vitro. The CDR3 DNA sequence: TGTGCCAGCTCACCTCCGGGACTAGCGGACTACGAGCAGTACTTC. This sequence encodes CASSPPGLADYEQYF.